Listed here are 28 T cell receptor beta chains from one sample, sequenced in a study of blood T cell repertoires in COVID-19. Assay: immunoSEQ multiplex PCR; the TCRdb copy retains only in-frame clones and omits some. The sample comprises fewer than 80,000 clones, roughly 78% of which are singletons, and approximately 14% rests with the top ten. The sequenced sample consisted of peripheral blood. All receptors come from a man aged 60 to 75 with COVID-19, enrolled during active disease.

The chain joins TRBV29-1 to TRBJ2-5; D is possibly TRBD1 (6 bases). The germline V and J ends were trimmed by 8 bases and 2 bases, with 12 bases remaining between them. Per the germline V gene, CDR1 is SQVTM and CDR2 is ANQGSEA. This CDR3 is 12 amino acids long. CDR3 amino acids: CSISGDQETQYF. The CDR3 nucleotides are TGCAGCATTTCAGGGGATCAAGAGACCCAGTACTTC.

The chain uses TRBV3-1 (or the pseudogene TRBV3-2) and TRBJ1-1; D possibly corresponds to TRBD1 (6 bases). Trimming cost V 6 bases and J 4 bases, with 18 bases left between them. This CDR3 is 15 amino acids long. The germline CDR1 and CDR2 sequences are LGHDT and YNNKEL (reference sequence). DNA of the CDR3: TGTGCCAGCAGACGTACCCCGGACAGTCCCACTGAAGCTTTCTTT. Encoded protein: CASRRTPDSPTEAFF.

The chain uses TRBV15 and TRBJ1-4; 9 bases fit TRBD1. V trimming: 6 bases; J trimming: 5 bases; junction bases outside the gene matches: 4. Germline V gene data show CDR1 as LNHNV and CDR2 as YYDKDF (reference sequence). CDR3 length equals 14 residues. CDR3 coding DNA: TGTGCCACCAGTTGGACAGGGGCGAATGAAAAACTGTTTTTT. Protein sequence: CATSWTGANEKLFF.

This CDR3 reads CASSETGVPEQYF. Written as DNA, the CDR3 is TGCGCCAGCAGCGAGACAGGGGTTCCCGAGCAGTACTTC. The V gene is TRBV5-1, the J gene TRBJ2-7, with 8 bases identical to TRBD1. J was trimmed by 6 bases and V by 4 bases; bases with no gene match: 6. This CDR3 is 13 amino acids long. The germline V gene has CDR1 SGHRS and CDR2 YFSETQ. The variable domain in full, with the rest retrieved from reference TRBV5-1 and TRBJ2-7, is KAGVTQTPRYLIKTRGQQVTLSCSPISGHRSVSWYQQTPGQGLQFLFEYFSETQRNKGNFPGRFSGRQFSNSRSEMNVSTLELGDSALYLCASSETGVPEQYFGPGTRLTVT.

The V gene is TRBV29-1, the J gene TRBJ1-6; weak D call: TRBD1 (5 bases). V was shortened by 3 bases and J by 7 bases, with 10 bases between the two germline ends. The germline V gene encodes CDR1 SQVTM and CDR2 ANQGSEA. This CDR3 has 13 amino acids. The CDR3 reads CSVEEGFNSPLHF. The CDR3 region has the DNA TGCAGCGTTGAGGAGGGGTTCAATTCACCCCTCCACTTT. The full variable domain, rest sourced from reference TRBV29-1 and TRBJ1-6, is SAVISQKPSRDICQRGTSLTIQCQVDSQVTMMFWYRQQPGQSLTLIATANQGSEATYESGFVIDKFPISRPNLTFSTLTVSNMSPEDSSIYLCSVEEGFNSPLHFGNGTRLTVT.

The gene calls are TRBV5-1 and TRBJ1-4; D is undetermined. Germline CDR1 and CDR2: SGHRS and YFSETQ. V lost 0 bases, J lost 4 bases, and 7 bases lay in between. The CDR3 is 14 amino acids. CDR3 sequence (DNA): TGCGCCAGCAGCTTGGTCCCGAGTAATGAAAAACTGTTTTTT. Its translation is CASSLVPSNEKLFF.

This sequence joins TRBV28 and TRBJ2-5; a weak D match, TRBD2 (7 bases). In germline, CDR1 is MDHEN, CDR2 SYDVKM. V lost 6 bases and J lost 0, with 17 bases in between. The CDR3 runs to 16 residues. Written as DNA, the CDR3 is TGTGCCAGCAGCAGTGTAGGGGGAGGGTACCAAGAGACCCAGTACTTC. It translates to CASSSVGGGYQETQYF.

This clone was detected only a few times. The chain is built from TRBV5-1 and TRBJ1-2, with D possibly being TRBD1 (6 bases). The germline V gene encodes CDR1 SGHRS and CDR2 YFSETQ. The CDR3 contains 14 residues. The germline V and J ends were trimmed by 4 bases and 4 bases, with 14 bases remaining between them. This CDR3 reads CASSPGTTSYGYTF. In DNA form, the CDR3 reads TGCGCCAGCAGCCCCGGGACAACTAGCTATGGCTACACCTTC.

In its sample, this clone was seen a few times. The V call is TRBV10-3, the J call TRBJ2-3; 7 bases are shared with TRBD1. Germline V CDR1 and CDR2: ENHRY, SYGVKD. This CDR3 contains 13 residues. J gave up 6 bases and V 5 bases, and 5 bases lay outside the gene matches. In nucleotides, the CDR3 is TGTGCCATCAGTCCCGACAGGGAGGATACGCAGTATTTT. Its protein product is CAISPDREDTQYF.

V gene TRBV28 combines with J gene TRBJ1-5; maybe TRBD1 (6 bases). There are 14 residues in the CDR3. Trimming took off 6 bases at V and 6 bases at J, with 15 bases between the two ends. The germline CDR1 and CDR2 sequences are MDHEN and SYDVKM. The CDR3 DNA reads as TGTGCCAGCAGCCGCGGGGGCCGGGTTCAGCCCCAGCATTTT. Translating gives CASSRGGRVQPQHF.

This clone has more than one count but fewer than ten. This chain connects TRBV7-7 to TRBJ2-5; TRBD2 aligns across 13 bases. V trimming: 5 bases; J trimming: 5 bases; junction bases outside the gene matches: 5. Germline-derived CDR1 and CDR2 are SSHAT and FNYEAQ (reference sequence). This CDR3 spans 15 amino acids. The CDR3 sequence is CASSEGLAGVETQYF. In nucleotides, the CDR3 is TGTGCCAGCAGCGAAGGACTAGCGGGGGTTGAGACCCAGTACTTC. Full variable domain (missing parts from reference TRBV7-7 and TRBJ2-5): GAGVSQSPRYKVTKRGQDVTLRCDPISSHATLYWYQQALGQGPEFLTYFNYEAQPDKSGLPSDRFSAERPEGSISTLTIQRTEQRDSAMYRCASSEGLAGVETQYFGPGTRLLVL.

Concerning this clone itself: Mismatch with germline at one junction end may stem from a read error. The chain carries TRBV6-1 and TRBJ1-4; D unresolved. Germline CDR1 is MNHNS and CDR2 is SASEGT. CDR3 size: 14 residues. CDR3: CASSPAATTEKLFF. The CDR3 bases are TGTGCCAGCAGCCCCGCGGCTACTACTGAAAAACTGTTTTTT.

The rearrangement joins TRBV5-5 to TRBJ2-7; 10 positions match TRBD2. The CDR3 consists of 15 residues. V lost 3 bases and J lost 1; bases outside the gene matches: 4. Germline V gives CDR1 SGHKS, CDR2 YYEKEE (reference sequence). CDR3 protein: CASSSGLASSYEQYF. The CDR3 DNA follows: TGTGCCAGCAGCTCGGGACTAGCGTCTTCCTACGAGCAGTACTTC.

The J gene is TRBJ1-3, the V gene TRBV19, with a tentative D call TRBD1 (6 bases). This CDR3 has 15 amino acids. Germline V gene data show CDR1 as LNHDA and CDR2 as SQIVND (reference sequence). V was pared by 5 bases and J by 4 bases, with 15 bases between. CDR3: CASSASGVGGNTIYF. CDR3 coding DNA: TGTGCCAGTAGTGCCTCAGGGGTAGGGGGAAACACCATATATTTT.

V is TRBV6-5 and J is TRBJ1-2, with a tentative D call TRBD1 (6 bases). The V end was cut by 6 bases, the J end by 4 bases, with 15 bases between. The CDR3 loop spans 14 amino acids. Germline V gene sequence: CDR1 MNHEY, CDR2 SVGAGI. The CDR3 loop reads CASSPGGRGYGYTF. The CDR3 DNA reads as TGTGCCAGCAGCCCCGGGGGGCGCGGCTATGGCTACACCTTC.

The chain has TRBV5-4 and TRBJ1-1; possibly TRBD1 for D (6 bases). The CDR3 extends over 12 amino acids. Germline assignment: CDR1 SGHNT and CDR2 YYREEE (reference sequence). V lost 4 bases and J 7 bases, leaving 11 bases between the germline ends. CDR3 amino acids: CASSPLQGEAFF. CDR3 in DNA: TGTGCCAGCAGCCCCCTACAGGGTGAAGCTTTCTTT.

CDR3 amino acids: CASSVGTGGLPSQHF. CDR3 nucleotide sequence: TGTGCCAGCAGTGTCGGGACAGGGGGCCTTCCGTCCCAGCATTTT. This chain uses TRBV28 with TRBJ1-5; 12 nucleotides line up with TRBD1. This CDR3 has 15 residues. Germline lookup yields CDR1 MDHEN and CDR2 SYDVKM. The ends lost 5 bases at V and 11 bases at J; junction bases unmatched: 10. The full variable domain, rest sourced from reference TRBV28 and TRBJ1-5, is DVKVTQSSRYLVKRTGEKVFLECVQDMDHENMFWYRQDPGLGLRLIYFSYDVKMKEKGDIPEGYSVSREKKERFSLILESASTNQTSMYLCASSVGTGGLPSQHFGDGTRLSIL.

This CDR3 is CASSPFGLRTDTQYF. For the CDR3, the DNA is TGTGCCAGCAGCCCCTTCGGACTTCGCACAGATACGCAGTATTTT. The chain recombines TRBV7-3 with TRBJ2-3, with D maybe TRBD2 (5 bases). Germline V gene lookup returns CDR1 SGHTA and CDR2 FQGTGA. V gave up 5 bases and J gave up 1 base, with 13 bases separating them. This CDR3 region has 15 residues.

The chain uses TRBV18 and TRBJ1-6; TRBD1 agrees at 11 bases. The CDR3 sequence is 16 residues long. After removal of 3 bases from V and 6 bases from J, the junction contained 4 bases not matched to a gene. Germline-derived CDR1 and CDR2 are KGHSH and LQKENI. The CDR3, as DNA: TGTGCCAGCTCACCCGGGACAGGGGGTCGTAATTCACCCCTCCACTTT. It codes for CASSPGTGGRNSPLHF.

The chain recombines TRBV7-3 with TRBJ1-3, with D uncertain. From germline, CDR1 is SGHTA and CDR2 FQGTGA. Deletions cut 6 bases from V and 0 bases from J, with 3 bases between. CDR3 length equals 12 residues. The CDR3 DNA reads TGTGCCAGCAGTAACTCTGGAAACACCATATATTTT. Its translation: CASSNSGNTIYF.

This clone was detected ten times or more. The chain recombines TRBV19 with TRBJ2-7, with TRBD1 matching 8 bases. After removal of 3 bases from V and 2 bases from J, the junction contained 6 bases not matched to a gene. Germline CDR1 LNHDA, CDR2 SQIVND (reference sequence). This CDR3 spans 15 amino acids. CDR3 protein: CASSMVTGGTYEQYF. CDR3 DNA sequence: TGTGCCAGTAGTATGGTAACAGGGGGAACCTACGAGCAGTACTTC. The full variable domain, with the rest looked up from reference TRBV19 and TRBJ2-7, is DGGITQSPKYLFRKEGQNVTLSCEQNLNHDAMYWYRQDPGQGLRLIYYSQIVNDFQKGDIAEGYSVSREKKESFPLTVTSAQKNPTAFYLCASSMVTGGTYEQYFGPGTRLTVT.

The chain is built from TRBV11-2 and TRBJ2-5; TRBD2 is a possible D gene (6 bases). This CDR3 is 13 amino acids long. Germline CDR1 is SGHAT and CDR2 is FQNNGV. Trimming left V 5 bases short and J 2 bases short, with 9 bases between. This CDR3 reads CASSPGVQETQYF. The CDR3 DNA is TGTGCCAGCAGCCCGGGGGTTCAAGAGACCCAGTACTTC.

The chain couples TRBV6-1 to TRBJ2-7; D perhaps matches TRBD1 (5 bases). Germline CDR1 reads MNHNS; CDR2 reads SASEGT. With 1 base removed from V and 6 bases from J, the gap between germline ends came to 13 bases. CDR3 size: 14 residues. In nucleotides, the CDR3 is TGTGCCAGCAGTGAAGACAGGTTCGGCAGCGAGCAGTACTTC. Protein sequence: CASSEDRFGSEQYF.

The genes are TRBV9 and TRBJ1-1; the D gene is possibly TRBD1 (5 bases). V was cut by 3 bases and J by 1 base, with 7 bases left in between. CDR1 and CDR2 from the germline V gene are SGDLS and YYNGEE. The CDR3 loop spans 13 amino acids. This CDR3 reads CASSGQQNTEAFF. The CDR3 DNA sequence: TGTGCCAGCAGCGGACAGCAGAACACTGAAGCTTTCTTT.

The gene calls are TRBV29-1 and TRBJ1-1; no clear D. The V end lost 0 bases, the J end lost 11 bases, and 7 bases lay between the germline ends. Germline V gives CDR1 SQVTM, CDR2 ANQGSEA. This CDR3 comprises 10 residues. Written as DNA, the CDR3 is TGCAGCGTTGAAGATCTTCGGGCTTTCTTT. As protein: CSVEDLRAFF. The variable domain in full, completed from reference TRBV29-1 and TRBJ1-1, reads SAVISQKPSRDICQRGTSLTIQCQVDSQVTMMFWYRQQPGQSLTLIATANQGSEATYESGFVIDKFPISRPNLTFSTLTVSNMSPEDSSIYLCSVEDLRAFFGQGTRLTVV.

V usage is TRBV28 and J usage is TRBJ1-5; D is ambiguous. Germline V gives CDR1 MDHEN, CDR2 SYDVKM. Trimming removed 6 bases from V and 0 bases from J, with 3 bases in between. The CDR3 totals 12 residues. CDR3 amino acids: CASRYSNQPQHF. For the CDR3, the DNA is TGTGCCAGCAGGTATAGCAATCAGCCCCAGCATTTT.

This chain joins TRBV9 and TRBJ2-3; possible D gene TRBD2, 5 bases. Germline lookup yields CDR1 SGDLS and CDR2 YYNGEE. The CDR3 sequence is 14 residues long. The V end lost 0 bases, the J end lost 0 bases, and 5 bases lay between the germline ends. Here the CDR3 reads CASSVGTSTDTQYF. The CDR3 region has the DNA TGTGCCAGCAGCGTAGGGACTAGCACAGATACGCAGTATTTT.

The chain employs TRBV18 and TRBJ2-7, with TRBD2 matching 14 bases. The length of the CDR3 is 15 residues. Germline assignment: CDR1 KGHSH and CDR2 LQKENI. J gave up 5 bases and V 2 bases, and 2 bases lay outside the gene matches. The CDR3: CASSPLGLAGDEQYF. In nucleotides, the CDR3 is TGTGCCAGCTCACCATTGGGACTAGCGGGAGACGAGCAGTACTTC.